This paragraph reports one T cell receptor beta chain. Its target is not known. Vbeta (60) and Jbeta (13) primers were used in the PCR. In the source study's methods: Per a later analysis, the number of unique TCR beta chains was roughly 87 million, of which some 9.9 million were shared. The repertoire was sequenced with immunoSEQ multiplex PCR; TCRdb's copy has only in-frame clones and lacks some. V and J calls and clone size are copied from that table; D and trimming were computed from the DNA. The profile shows some 96,000 clones, over 60% of them singletons. The data were obtained in a study of cytomegalovirus exposure and HLA in healthy donors. Findings and caveats of the study: With later analysis, a missense DCLRE1C variant became linked to TCR beta V- and J-gene trimming. The presence/absence work took it that sequencing depth was about the same across donors.

The sample was PBMCs. The receptor comes from a female donor in good health and CMV-seronegative.

The CDR3 reads CASSPSSIGQGGSPLHF. Written as DNA, the CDR3 is TGTGCCAGCAGCCCGAGTAGTATCGGACAGGGTGGCTCACCCCTCCACTTT. V and J are TRBV11-1 and TRBJ1-6, with 8 bases aligning to TRBD1. The ends lost 5 bases at V and 10 bases at J; junction bases unmatched: 16. CDR1 SGHAT and CDR2 FQDESV come from the germline V gene (reference sequence). The CDR3 runs 17 residues.